One sample yielded the 29 T cell receptor beta chains listed below, sequenced in a study of blood T cell repertoires in COVID-19. Method: immunoSEQ multiplex PCR; TCRdb's copy keeps in-frame clones and lacks some. The top ten hold approximately 12% of the sample, which has 100,000 to 150,000 clones, roughly four fifths seen once. The sample was peripheral blood. These TCRs come from a man aged 55 to 70 with acute or convalescent COVID-19.

The rearrangement uses TRBV6-6 and TRBJ1-1, with D possibly TRBD1 on 5 matching bases. V was shortened by 7 bases and J by 4 bases, with 13 bases between the two germline ends. Germline V lookup: CDR1 MNHNY, CDR2 SVGAGI (reference sequence). The CDR3 is 13 residues long. CDR3 sequence: CASKLDGGTEAFF. CDR3 nucleotides: TGTGCCAGCAAACTTGACGGGGGCACTGAAGCTTTCTTT.

The CDR3 coding sequence is TGTGCCAGCAGTTTGCCCGCACAGATCCAACCGATAACCTACGAGCAGTACTTC. Its translation: CASSLPAQIQPITYEQYF. The chain joins TRBV28 to TRBJ2-7; no definite D call. Trimming stripped 3 bases from V and 2 bases from J, with 23 bases between. Germline assignment: CDR1 MDHEN and CDR2 SYDVKM. The CDR3 spans 18 residues.

The chain uses TRBV3-1 (or the pseudogene TRBV3-2) and TRBJ2-2; TRBD2 might be the D (5 bases). V gave up 2 bases and J gave up 5 bases, with 15 bases separating them. CDR1 is LGHDT, CDR2 YNNKEL, per germline (reference sequence). The CDR3 has 16 amino acids. The CDR3 DNA is TGTGCCAGCAGCCAACCGACGGCCTCGGGGACCGGGGAGCTGTTTTTT. Its protein product is CASSQPTASGTGELFF.

V is TRBV15 and J is TRBJ2-3; tentative D call: TRBD2 (6 bases). V dropped 4 bases and J dropped 5 bases, with 22 bases sitting between them. Per the germline V gene, CDR1 is LNHNV and CDR2 is YYDKDF (reference sequence). This CDR3 region has 17 residues. The CDR3 region is CATSIPPGLGRVDTQYF. The CDR3 coding sequence is TGTGCCACCAGCATTCCTCCGGGACTCGGGCGTGTAGATACGCAGTATTTT.

This clone was observed once. The V and J genes are TRBV5-8 and TRBJ2-2, with TRBD2 matching 7 bases. V gave up 5 bases and J gave up 3 bases; unmatched junction bases: 10. There are 16 residues in the CDR3. Germline assignment: CDR1 SGHTS and CDR2 YDEGEE. The CDR3 spells CASRPGWAGDTGELFF. Written as DNA, the CDR3 is TGTGCCAGCAGACCGGGGTGGGCGGGAGACACCGGGGAGCTGTTTTTT.

The J gene is TRBJ2-7, the V gene TRBV28; TRBD2 matches 12 bases. The germline V gene encodes CDR1 MDHEN and CDR2 SYDVKM. There are 16 residues in the CDR3. V shed 2 bases and J 3 bases; nucleotides not matched to a gene: 5. CDR3 nucleotide sequence: TGTGCCAGCAGTTTAGGTCTAGCGGGAGGGAGCTACGAGCAGTACTTC. This translates into CASSLGLAGGSYEQYF.

The rearrangement uses TRBV5-1 and TRBJ2-2; D remains ambiguous. The CDR3 runs to 16 residues. Trimming cost V 0 bases and J 0 bases, with 9 bases left between them. Germline loops: CDR1 SGHRS, CDR2 YFSETQ. CDR3 loop: CASSLASVANTGELFF. In nucleotides, the CDR3 is TGCGCCAGCAGCTTGGCGTCGGTCGCGAACACCGGGGAGCTGTTTTTT.

The V gene is TRBV28, the J gene TRBJ1-6; perhaps TRBD1 as D (5 bases). Trimming shortened V by 5 bases and J by 5 bases, and 16 bases separated the two germline ends. The CDR3 is 16 amino acids. Germline values: CDR1 MDHEN, CDR2 SYDVKM. CDR3 sequence: CASSPLGRGDNSPLHF. DNA of the CDR3: TGTGCCAGCAGTCCCTTGGGGAGGGGCGATAATTCACCCCTCCACTTT.

As DNA, the CDR3 is TGTGCCAGCAGTTTCCAGTCTACAGGGGATACTTCCTACGAGCAGTACTTC. Translated, it gives CASSFQSTGDTSYEQYF. V usage is TRBV27 and J usage is TRBJ2-7; TRBD1 aligns across 7 bases. Losses at the gene ends were 3 bases for V and 1 base for J; bases not matched to a gene: 12. This CDR3 region has 17 residues. The germline V gene has CDR1 MNHEY and CDR2 SMNVEV (reference sequence).

The chain joins TRBV6-5 to TRBJ1-2; 8 nucleotides line up with TRBD1. CDR1 MNHEY and CDR2 SVGAGI come from the germline V gene. With V trimmed by 8 bases and J by 4 bases, 9 bases remained unmatched. The CDR3 consists of 14 residues. CDR3 sequence: CASSPGGAVYGYTF. The CDR3 region has the DNA TGTGCCAGCTCCCCAGGGGGCGCAGTCTATGGCTACACCTTC.

V usage is TRBV5-4 and J usage is TRBJ2-7; 9 positions match TRBD1. The CDR3 consists of 15 residues. After removal of 0 bases from V and 3 bases from J, the junction contained 4 bases not matched to a gene. Per the germline V gene, CDR1 is SGHNT and CDR2 is YYREEE (reference sequence). The CDR3 nucleotides are TGTGCCAGCAGCTTGGGGACAGGGGTTTTCTACGAGCAGTACTTC. Encoded protein: CASSLGTGVFYEQYF.

The V call is TRBV7-9, the J call TRBJ1-3, with D possibly matching TRBD1 (6 bases). Germline CDR1 is SEHNR and CDR2 is FQNEAQ (reference sequence). The CDR3 has 15 residues. Trimming left V 5 bases short and J 0 bases short, with 11 bases between. The DNA of the CDR3 is TGTGCCAGCAGCGTCGGACAGCCCTCTGGAAACACCATATATTTT. It encodes CASSVGQPSGNTIYF.

This clone showed up just once. J is TRBJ2-7 and V is TRBV11-2, with TRBD2 matching over 13 bases. The CDR3 is made up of 18 amino acids. Germline V gene data show CDR1 as SGHAT and CDR2 as FQNNGV. The V gene end was trimmed by 5 bases and the J gene end by 3 bases; junction bases not matched to a gene: 13. The CDR3 here is CASSPLTRTSGRGYEQYF. CDR3 in DNA: TGTGCCAGCAGCCCTCTAACTCGGACTAGCGGGAGAGGCTACGAGCAGTACTTC.

The gene calls are TRBV4-1 and TRBJ2-6, with D maybe TRBD1 (5 bases). The V and J ends lost 1 base and 0 bases respectively, with 10 bases between them. The CDR3 has 17 residues. Germline values: CDR1 MGHRA, CDR2 YSYEKL. CDR3: CASSQGARVSGANVLTF. As DNA, the CDR3 is TGCGCCAGCAGCCAAGGTGCCAGGGTCTCTGGGGCCAACGTCCTGACTTTC.

V usage is TRBV6-5 and J usage is TRBJ1-6; D uncertain. This CDR3 contains 13 residues. The V end was cut by 5 bases, the J end by 9 bases, with 11 bases between. The V gene's germline CDR1 is MNHEY and CDR2 SVGAGI. CDR3 nucleotide sequence: TGTGCCAGCAGTAGCCCCCATGGTTCACCCCTCCACTTT. Its translation is CASSSPHGSPLHF.

The genes are TRBV2 and TRBJ1-4; D remains unclear. This CDR3 region has 14 residues. V was pared by 5 bases and J by 8 bases, with 15 bases between. Germline loops: CDR1 SNHLY, CDR2 FYNNEI. The CDR3 loop reads CASSRESGEEKLFF. CDR3 nucleotides: TGTGCCAGCAGTCGGGAATCTGGAGAGGAAAAACTGTTTTTT.

The V and J genes are TRBV10-1 and TRBJ2-5, with D tentatively TRBD1 (6 bases). V was clipped by 0 bases and J by 7 bases, with 18 bases between them. The CDR3 is made up of 16 amino acids. Germline loops: CDR1 WNHNN, CDR2 SYGVQD (reference sequence). CDR3 sequence reads: CASSESRQGTSRTQYF. For the CDR3, the DNA is TGCGCCAGCAGTGAGTCAAGGCAGGGGACGTCGAGGACCCAGTACTTC.

The chain is built from TRBV27 and TRBJ2-1, with D possibly matching TRBD2 (6 bases). The CDR3 totals 14 residues. The ends were cut back, 6 bases at V and 5 bases at J, with 14 bases in the middle. Germline V gene sequence: CDR1 MNHEY, CDR2 SMNVEV (reference sequence). CDR3 DNA sequence: TGTGCCAGCAGGGCCGGGGGAGTCAACAATGAGCAGTTCTTC. Amino acids: CASRAGGVNNEQFF.

The gene calls are TRBV3-1 (or the pseudogene TRBV3-2) and TRBJ1-1; TRBD1 aligns across 7 bases. Per the germline V gene, CDR1 is LGHDT and CDR2 is YNNKEL (reference sequence). J was trimmed by 4 bases and V by 3 bases; bases with no gene match: 5. This CDR3 is built from 14 residues. As DNA, the CDR3 is TGTGCCAGCAGCCAGGCCTCAGGGGGCACTGAAGCTTTCTTT. Its translation is CASSQASGGTEAFF.

The chain is built from TRBV6-5 and TRBJ1-2; D unresolved. This CDR3 is built from 15 residues. V was cut by 4 bases and J by 1 base, with 13 bases left in between. Germline CDR1 is MNHEY and CDR2 is SVGAGI. The CDR3 protein is CASSSDGVRNYGYTF. DNA of the CDR3: TGTGCCAGCAGTTCGGACGGGGTGCGTAACTATGGCTACACCTTC.

This chain links TRBV12-3 or TRBV12-4 with TRBJ1-3; no clear D gene. The CDR3 has 12 residues. Trimming stripped 6 bases from V and 8 bases from J, with 11 bases between. CDR3 sequence (DNA): TGTGCCAGCAGCATGTACGGAGACACCATATATTTT. Its translation is CASSMYGDTIYF.

V is TRBV7-8 and J is TRBJ1-3; TRBD1 might be the D (5 bases). This CDR3 comprises 15 residues. Trimming stripped 4 bases from V and 2 bases from J, with 12 bases between. Looked up from germline, CDR1 is SGHVS and CDR2 is FQNEAQ. CDR3 sequence: CASSSGVGAGNTIYF. In DNA, the CDR3 is TGTGCCAGCAGCTCGGGGGTTGGCGCTGGAAACACCATATATTTT.

The chain employs TRBV5-1 and TRBJ2-1; a possible D gene is TRBD2 (6 bases). The CDR3 spans 14 residues. The germline V gene encodes CDR1 SGHRS and CDR2 YFSETQ. Trimming took 4 bases from V and 3 from J, leaving 11 bases between them. CDR3 region: CASSDEGLYNEQFF. The CDR3 DNA sequence: TGCGCCAGCAGCGACGAGGGACTCTACAATGAGCAGTTCTTC.

CDR3 loop: CASSSGVANEKLFF. The CDR3 DNA is TGTGCCAGCAGCTCAGGGGTAGCTAATGAAAAACTGTTTTTT. The rearrangement joins TRBV9 to TRBJ1-4, with D possibly being TRBD1 (6 bases). Germline V CDR1 and CDR2: SGDLS, YYNGEE. V lost 4 bases, J lost 3 bases, and 10 bases lay in between. This CDR3 has 14 residues.

This clone occurred a few times. This CDR3 is CASRAGNTGELFF. The CDR3 region has the DNA TGTGCCAGTAGGGCAGGGAACACCGGGGAGCTGTTTTTT. V and J are TRBV19 and TRBJ2-2; no clear D. Trimming left V 6 bases short and J 1 base short, with 6 bases between. This CDR3 comprises 13 residues. CDR1 is LNHDA and CDR2 is SQIVND in the germline V gene (reference sequence).

The chain uses TRBV10-3 and TRBJ1-3; tentative D call: TRBD1 (6 bases). In germline, CDR1 is ENHRY, CDR2 SYGVKD. The CDR3 runs to 13 residues. The ends were cut back, 11 bases at V and 4 bases at J, with 15 bases in the middle. CDR3 residues: CARGVGAGNTIYF. The CDR3, as DNA: TGTGCCCGGGGGGTGGGGGCAGGAAACACCATATATTTT.

J is TRBJ1-2 and V is TRBV7-3; 9 bases align to TRBD1. The CDR3 has 13 residues. Per germline, CDR1 SGHTA and CDR2 FQGTGA. With V trimmed by 5 bases and J by 8 bases, 6 bases remained unmatched. In nucleotides, the CDR3 is TGTGCCAGCAGCCCGGGACAGGGTGACGGCTACACCTTC. Its protein is CASSPGQGDGYTF. Variable domain in full (rest from reference TRBV7-3 and TRBJ1-2): GAGVSQTPSNKVTEKGKYVELRCDPISGHTALYWYRQSLGQGPEFLIYFQGTGAADDSGLPNDRFFAVRPEGSVSTLKIQRTERGDSAVYLCASSPGQGDGYTFGSGTRLTVV.

This clone was recorded once. The V and J genes are TRBV2 and TRBJ1-4; 9 bases line up with TRBD1. Per the germline V gene, CDR1 is SNHLY and CDR2 is FYNNEI. The CDR3 sequence is 15 residues long. Unmatched junction bases numbered 11, after V lost 7 bases and J lost 8 bases. CDR3 nucleotide sequence: TGTGCCAGCACCCGAGGGGGGACAGGGAACGAAAAACTGTTTTTT. Its protein is CASTRGGTGNEKLFF.

The chain carries TRBV2 and TRBJ1-1, with 8 bases aligning to TRBD1. Losses at the gene ends were 6 bases for V and 0 bases for J; bases not matched to a gene: 0. This CDR3 has 13 amino acids. The V gene's germline CDR1 is SNHLY and CDR2 FYNNEI. CDR3 protein: CASRGQVNTEAFF. The CDR3 coding sequence is TGTGCCAGCAGGGGACAGGTGAACACTGAAGCTTTCTTT.